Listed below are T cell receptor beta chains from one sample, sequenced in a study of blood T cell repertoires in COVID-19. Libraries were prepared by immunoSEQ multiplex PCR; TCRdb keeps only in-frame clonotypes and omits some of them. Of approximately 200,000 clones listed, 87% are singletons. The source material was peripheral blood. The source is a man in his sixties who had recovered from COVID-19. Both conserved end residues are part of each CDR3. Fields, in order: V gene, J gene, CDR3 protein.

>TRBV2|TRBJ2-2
CASSRTLNTGELFF
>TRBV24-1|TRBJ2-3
CATSDFAESGASTDTQYF
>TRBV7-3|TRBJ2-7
CASSRTAGQTYEQYF
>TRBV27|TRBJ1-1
CASSLQGGSVEAFF
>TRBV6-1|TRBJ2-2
CASSEVLSGELFF
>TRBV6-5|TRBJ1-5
CASRQSNQPQHF
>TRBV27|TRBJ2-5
CASSSFPWEGLKETQYF
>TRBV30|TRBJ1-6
CAWSNGDFYNSPLHF
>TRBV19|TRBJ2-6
CASTPTWTAGANVLTF
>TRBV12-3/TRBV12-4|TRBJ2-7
CASSGQGRYEQYF
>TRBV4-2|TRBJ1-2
CASSQDLGSGYTF
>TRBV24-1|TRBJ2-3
CATSPRPGMRVADTQYF
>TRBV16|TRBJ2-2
CASSRESPGELFF
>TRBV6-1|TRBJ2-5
CASSEALWRETQYF
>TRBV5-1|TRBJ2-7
CASSLTSGSYEQYF
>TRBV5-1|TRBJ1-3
CASSSGQGTGNTIYF
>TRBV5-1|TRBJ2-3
CASSPGTSGTDTQYF
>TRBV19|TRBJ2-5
CASSSTGGMGETQYF